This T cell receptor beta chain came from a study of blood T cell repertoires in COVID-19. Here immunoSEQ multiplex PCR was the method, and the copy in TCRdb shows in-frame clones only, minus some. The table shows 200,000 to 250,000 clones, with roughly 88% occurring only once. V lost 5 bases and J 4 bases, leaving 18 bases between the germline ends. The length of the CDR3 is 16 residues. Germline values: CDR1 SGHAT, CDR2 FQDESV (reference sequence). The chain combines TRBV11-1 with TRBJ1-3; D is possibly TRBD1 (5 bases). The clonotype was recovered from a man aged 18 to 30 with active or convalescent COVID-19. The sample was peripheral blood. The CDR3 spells CASSLLGRASGNTIYF. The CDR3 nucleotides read TGTGCCAGCAGCCTCCTTGGCAGGGCATCGGGAAACACCATATATTTT.